This paragraph reports one T cell receptor (beta chain). The antigen is unknown. The source of the sample is a study of shared clonotypes between healthy human individuals. Study-level results: Blood was the sole source, and tissue repertoires probably differ.

Participating donors were healthy, HIV-negative adults free of recent acute infections or vaccinations. Replicate PCRs were loaded with approximately 310 ng DNA from unsorted PBMC, 30,000 or so T cell genomes. Unsorted PBMC DNA was run through sequencing on ten immunoSEQ deep assay plates. Assay used: immunoSEQ multiplex PCR; TCRdb lists only in-frame clones, some missing. The sample includes about 490,000 clones, around 85% of them seen just once. V lost 7 bases to trimming and J lost 0 bases, with 13 bases between them. Germline values: CDR1 LNHDA, CDR2 SQIVND (reference sequence). CDR3 length: 15 amino acids.

The chain carries TRBV19 and TRBJ1-3; D is unresolved. The source of this sequence is a middle-aged woman in good health. Some clones in this sample may be carry-over from other donors' samples. Sequenced: PBMCs. CDR3 coding DNA: TGTGCCAGTACCATCCGTCGGTCCTCTGGAAACACCATATATTTT. This encodes CASTIRRSSGNTIYF.